This T cell receptor beta chain came from a study of blood T cell repertoires in COVID-19. Study-wide background: Nucleic acid was either cDNA or gDNA, and it came from T cells, B-cell-depleted T cells, or PBMCs.

Some clones are missing from TCRdb's copy, which holds only in-frame ones; the method was immunoSEQ multiplex PCR. The data hold 95,000 to 150,000 clones, with about 85% observed a single time. Germline-derived CDR1 and CDR2 are SGHVS and FNYEAQ. The V gene end was trimmed by 5 bases and the J gene end by 4 bases; junction bases not matched to a gene: 12. This CDR3 region has 17 residues. The sequenced sample was peripheral blood. The V gene is TRBV7-6, the J gene TRBJ2-1, with 9 bases that match TRBD1. This TCR was sampled from a man in his sixties with acute or convalescent COVID-19. DNA for the CDR3: TGTGCCAGCAGCCCACGGACAGGGGAAGGGGCTTACAATGAGCAGTTCTTC. It codes for CASSPRTGEGAYNEQFF.